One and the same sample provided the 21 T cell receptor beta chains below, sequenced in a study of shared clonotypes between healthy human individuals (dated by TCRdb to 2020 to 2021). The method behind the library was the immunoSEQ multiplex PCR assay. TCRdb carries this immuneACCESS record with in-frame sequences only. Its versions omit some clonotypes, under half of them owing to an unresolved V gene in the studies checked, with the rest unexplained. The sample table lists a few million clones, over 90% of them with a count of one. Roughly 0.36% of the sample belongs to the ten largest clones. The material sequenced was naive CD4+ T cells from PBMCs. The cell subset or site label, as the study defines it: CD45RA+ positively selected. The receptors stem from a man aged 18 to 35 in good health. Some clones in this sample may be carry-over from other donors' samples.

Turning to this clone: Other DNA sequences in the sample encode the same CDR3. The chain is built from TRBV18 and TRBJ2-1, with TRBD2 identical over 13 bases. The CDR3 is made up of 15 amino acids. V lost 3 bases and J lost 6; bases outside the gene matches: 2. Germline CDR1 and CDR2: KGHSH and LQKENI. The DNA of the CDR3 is TGTGCCAGCTCACCTCGGACTAGCGGGAGCAATGAGCAGTTCTTC. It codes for CASSPRTSGSNEQFF.

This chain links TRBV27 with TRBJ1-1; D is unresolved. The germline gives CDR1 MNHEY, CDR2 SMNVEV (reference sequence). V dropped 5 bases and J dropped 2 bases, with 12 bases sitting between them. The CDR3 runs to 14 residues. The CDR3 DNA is TGTGCCAGCAGTACATGGACGGGAAACACTGAAGCTTTCTTT. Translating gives CASSTWTGNTEAFF.

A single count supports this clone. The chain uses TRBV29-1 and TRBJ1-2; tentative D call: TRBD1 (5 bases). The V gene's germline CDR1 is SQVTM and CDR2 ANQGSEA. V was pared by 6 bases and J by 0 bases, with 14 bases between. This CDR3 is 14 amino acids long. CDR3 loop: CSVTWDRPNYGYTF. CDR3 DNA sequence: TGCAGCGTCACGTGGGACCGACCTAACTATGGCTACACCTTC.

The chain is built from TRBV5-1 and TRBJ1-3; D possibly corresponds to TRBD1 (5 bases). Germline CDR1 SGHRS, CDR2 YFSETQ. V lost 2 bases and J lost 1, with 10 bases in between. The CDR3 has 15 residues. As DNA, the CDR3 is TGCGCCAGCAGCTTCGGGACTCCGTCTGGAAACACCATATATTTT. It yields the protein CASSFGTPSGNTIYF.

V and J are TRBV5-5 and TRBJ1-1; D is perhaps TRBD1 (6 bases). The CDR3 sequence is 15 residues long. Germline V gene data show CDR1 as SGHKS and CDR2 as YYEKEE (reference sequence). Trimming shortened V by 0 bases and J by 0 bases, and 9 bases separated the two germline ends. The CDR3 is CASSLGQGMNTEAFF. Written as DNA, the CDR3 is TGTGCCAGCAGCTTGGGGCAGGGGATGAACACTGAAGCTTTCTTT.

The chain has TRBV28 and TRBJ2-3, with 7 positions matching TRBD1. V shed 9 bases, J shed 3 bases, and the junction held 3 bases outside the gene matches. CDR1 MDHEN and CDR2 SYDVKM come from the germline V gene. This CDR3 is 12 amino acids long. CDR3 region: CASTQGTDTQYF. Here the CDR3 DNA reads TGTGCCAGTACACAGGGGACAGATACGCAGTATTTT. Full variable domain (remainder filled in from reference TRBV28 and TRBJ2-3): DVKVTQSSRYLVKRTGEKVFLECVQDMDHENMFWYRQDPGLGLRLIYFSYDVKMKEKGDIPEGYSVSREKKERFSLILESASTNQTSMYLCASTQGTDTQYFGPGTRLTVL.

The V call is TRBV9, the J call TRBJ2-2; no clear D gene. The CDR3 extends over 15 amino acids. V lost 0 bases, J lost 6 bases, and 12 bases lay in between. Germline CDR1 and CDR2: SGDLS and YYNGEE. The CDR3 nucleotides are TGTGCCAGCAGCGTAGCTGACCAGTATGCCGGGGAGCTGTTTTTT. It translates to CASSVADQYAGELFF.

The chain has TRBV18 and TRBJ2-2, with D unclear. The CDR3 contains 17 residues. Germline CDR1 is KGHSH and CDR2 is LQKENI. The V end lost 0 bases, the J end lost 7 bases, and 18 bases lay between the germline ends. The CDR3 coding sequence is TGTGCCAGCTCACCACCGCTAGGCCCACAAATTGGCGGGGAGCTGTTTTTT. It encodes CASSPPLGPQIGGELFF.

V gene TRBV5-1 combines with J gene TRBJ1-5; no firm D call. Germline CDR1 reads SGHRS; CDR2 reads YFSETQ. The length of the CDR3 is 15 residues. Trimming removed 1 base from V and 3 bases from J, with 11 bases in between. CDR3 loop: CASSLSPSFNQPQHF. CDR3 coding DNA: TGCGCCAGCAGCTTGTCACCTAGCTTCAATCAGCCCCAGCATTTT.

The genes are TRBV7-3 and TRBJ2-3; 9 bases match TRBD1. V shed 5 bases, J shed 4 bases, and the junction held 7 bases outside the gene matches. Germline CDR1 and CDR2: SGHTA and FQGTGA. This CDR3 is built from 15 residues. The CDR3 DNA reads TGTGCCAGCAGCCTACTGGACAGGGGCTCAGATACGCAGTATTTT. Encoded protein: CASSLLDRGSDTQYF. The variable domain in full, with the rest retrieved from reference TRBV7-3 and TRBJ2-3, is GAGVSQTPSNKVTEKGKYVELRCDPISGHTALYWYRQSLGQGPEFLIYFQGTGAADDSGLPNDRFFAVRPEGSVSTLKIQRTERGDSAVYLCASSLLDRGSDTQYFGPGTRLTVL.

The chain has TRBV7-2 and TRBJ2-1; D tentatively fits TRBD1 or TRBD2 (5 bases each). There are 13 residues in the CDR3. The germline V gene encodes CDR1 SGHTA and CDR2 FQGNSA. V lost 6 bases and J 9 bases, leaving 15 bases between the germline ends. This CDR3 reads CASSSGPPGEQFF. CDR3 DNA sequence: TGTGCCAGCAGTTCGGGACCCCCGGGTGAGCAGTTCTTC.

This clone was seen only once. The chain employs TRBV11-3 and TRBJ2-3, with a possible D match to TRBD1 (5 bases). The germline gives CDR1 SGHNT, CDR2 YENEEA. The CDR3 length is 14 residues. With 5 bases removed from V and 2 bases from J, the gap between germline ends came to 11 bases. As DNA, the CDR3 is TGTGCCAGCAGCCTCAACAGGTACACAGATACGCAGTATTTT. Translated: CASSLNRYTDTQYF.

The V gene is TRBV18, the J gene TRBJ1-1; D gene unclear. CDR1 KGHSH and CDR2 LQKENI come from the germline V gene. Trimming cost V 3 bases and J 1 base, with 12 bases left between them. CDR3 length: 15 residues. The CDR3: CASSPLSVGNTEAFF. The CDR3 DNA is TGTGCCAGCTCACCTCTTAGTGTAGGGAACACTGAAGCTTTCTTT.

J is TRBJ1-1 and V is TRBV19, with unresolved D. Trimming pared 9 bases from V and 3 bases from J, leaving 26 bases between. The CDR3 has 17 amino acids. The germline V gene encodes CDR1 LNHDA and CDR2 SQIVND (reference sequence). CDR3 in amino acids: CASPKWGGSPLDTEAFF. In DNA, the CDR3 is TGTGCCAGCCCCAAATGGGGTGGCTCCCCGCTGGACACTGAAGCTTTCTTT.

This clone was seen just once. Here the CDR3 reads CASSLRGATGELFF. The CDR3 DNA reads TGTGCCAGCAGCTTGAGAGGGGCCACCGGGGAGCTGTTTTTT. The chain is built from TRBV5-6 and TRBJ2-2; D is tentatively TRBD1 or TRBD2 (5 bases each). The germline V and J ends were trimmed by 1 base and 4 bases, with 8 bases remaining between them. CDR1 and CDR2 (germline): SGHDT, YYEEEE. CDR3 length: 14 residues.

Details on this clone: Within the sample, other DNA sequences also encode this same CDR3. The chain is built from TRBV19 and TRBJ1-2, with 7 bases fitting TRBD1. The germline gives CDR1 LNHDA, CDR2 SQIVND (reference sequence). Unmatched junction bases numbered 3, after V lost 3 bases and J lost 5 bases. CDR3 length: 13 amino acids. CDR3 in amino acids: CASSIGTAYGYTF. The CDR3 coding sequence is TGTGCCAGTAGTATTGGGACAGCATATGGCTACACCTTC.

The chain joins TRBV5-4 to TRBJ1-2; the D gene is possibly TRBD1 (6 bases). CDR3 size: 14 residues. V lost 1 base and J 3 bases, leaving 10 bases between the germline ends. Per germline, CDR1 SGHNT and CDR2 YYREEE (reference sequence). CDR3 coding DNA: TGTGCCAGCAGCTTGATGGCAGGGGACTATGGCTACACCTTC. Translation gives CASSLMAGDYGYTF. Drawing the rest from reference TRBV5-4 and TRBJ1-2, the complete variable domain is ETGVTQSPTHLIKTRGQQVTLRCSSQSGHNTVSWYQQALGQGPQFIFQYYREEENGRGNFPPRFSGLQFPNYSSELNVNALELDDSALYLCASSLMAGDYGYTFGSGTRLTVV.

This chain's CDR3 is CASRGTGGGEQFF. The CDR3 DNA reads TGTGCCAGCAGGGGTACAGGGGGCGGTGAGCAGTTCTTC. The rearrangement joins TRBV2 to TRBJ2-1, with 9 bases identical to TRBD1. The CDR3 consists of 13 residues. The trim removed 6 bases at V and 9 bases at J, leaving 6 bases unmatched. CDR1 and CDR2 from the germline V gene are SNHLY and FYNNEI.

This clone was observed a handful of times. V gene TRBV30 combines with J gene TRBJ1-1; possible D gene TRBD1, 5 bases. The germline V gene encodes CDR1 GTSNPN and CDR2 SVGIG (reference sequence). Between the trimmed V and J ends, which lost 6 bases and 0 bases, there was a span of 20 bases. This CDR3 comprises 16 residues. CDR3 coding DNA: TGTGCCTGCGCGTGGGGACGAGTACCCATGAACACTGAAGCTTTCTTT. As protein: CACAWGRVPMNTEAFF.

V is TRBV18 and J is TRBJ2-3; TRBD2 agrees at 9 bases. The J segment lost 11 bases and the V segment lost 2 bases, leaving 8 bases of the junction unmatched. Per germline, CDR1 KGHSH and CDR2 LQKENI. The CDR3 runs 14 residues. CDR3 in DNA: TGTGCCAGCTCACCAGGACTAGCGTCGGGGGGGCAGTATTTT. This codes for CASSPGLASGGQYF. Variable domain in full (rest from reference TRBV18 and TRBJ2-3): NAGVMQNPRHLVRRRGQEARLRCSPMKGHSHVYWYRQLPEEGLKFMVYLQKENIIDESGMPKERFSAEFPKEGPSILRIQQVVRGDSAAYFCASSPGLASGGQYFGPGTRLTVL.

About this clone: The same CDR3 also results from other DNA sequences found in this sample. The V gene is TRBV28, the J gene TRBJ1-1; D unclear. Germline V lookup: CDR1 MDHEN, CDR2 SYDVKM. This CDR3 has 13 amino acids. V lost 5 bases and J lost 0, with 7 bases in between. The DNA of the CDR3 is TGTGCCAGCAGTGGTGGCTTGAACACTGAAGCTTTCTTT. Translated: CASSGGLNTEAFF. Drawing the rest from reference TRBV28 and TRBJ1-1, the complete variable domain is DVKVTQSSRYLVKRTGEKVFLECVQDMDHENMFWYRQDPGLGLRLIYFSYDVKMKEKGDIPEGYSVSREKKERFSLILESASTNQTSMYLCASSGGLNTEAFFGQGTRLTVV.